A single sample gave rise to the 30 T cell receptor beta chains below, sequenced in a study of T cells in Graves' hyperthyroidism and ophthalmopathy. TCR beta CDR3 regions were amplified from RNA transcripts. Carried out on the TCR CDR3, a first-round RT-PCR used the HTBI primer set. One entry per CDR3 protein, called by TCRdb with MiXCR from the multiplex PCR reads. The sample has about 200,000 distinct CDR3 sequences; roughly a sixth are singletons. Material for sequencing was blood. Every receptor here comes from a woman in her forties or fifties with Graves' hyperthyroidism.

The chain carries TRBV11-2 and TRBJ1-2; no firm D call. The CDR3 runs 14 residues. Trimming removed 1 base from V and 2 bases from J, with 8 bases in between. Germline V lookup: CDR1 SGHAT, CDR2 FQNNGV. The CDR3 DNA reads as TGTGCCAGCAGCTTAGCGGGAAGAAACTATGGCTACACCTTC. Translating gives CASSLAGRNYGYTF.

The rearrangement joins TRBV20-1 to TRBJ2-7; D may match TRBD1 or TRBD2 (5 bases each). Looked up from germline, CDR1 is DFQATT and CDR2 is SNEGSKA (reference sequence). The CDR3 has 17 residues. V lost 3 bases and J lost 5, with 26 bases in between. CDR3 in amino acids: CSASKGPGGQGADEQYF. DNA of the CDR3: TGCAGTGCTAGTAAGGGGCCTGGTGGGCAAGGAGCGGACGAGCAGTACTTC.

This clonotype was seen repeatedly, ten times or more. The CDR3 sequence: CASSLKTATGELFF. DNA for the CDR3: TGTGCCAGCAGCTTAAAAACGGCTACCGGGGAGCTGTTTTTT. The chain recombines TRBV7-2 with TRBJ2-2, with no clear D. CDR1 SGHTA and CDR2 FQGNSA come from the germline V gene. The CDR3 is 14 amino acids. Trimming left V 2 bases short and J 5 bases short, with 9 bases between.

This sequence joins TRBV29-1 and TRBJ1-2, with unresolved D. V lost 1 base to trimming and J lost 7 bases, with 13 bases between them. The CDR3 contains 13 residues. Germline loops: CDR1 SQVTM, CDR2 ANQGSEA. CDR3 loop: CSVEGDGKVGYTF. The CDR3 DNA sequence: TGCAGCGTTGAAGGTGACGGGAAAGTTGGCTACACCTTC.

The rearrangement links TRBV6-1 to TRBJ2-5; 7 bases are a match to TRBD2. J was trimmed by 2 bases and V by 5 bases; bases with no gene match: 5. Germline CDR1 and CDR2: MNHNS and SASEGT. The CDR3 sequence is 14 residues long. The chain's CDR3 is CASSPGTMQETQYF. The DNA of the CDR3 is TGTGCCAGCAGTCCAGGGACTATGCAAGAGACCCAGTACTTC.

Here the CDR3 reads CASSQDPYEQYF. The CDR3 DNA sequence: TGTGCCAGCAGCCAGGATCCTTACGAGCAGTACTTC. The genes are TRBV2 and TRBJ2-7, with D uncertain. The CDR3 is made up of 12 amino acids. Germline CDR1 is SNHLY and CDR2 is FYNNEI. Trimming removed 6 bases from V and 4 bases from J, with 10 bases in between.

This chain uses TRBV25-1 with TRBJ1-3; no clear D. Trimming removed 1 base at V and 1 base at J, with 5 bases between. The CDR3 extends over 14 amino acids. The germline V gene has CDR1 MGHDK and CDR2 SYGVNS. Written as DNA, the CDR3 is TGTGCCAGCAGTGAATTGGGATCTGGAAACACCATATATTTT. Residues: CASSELGSGNTIYF.

This clonotype was recorded at least ten times. The J gene is TRBJ1-5, the V gene TRBV6-2 or TRBV6-3, with TRBD1 as a possible D gene (6 bases). The V end was cut by 5 bases, the J end by 0 bases, with 14 bases between. The CDR3 loop spans 16 amino acids. Germline V gene data show CDR1 as MNHEY and CDR2 as SVGEGT. The CDR3 reads CASSPRDRNSNQPQHF. The CDR3 DNA is TGTGCCAGCAGTCCACGAGACAGGAATAGCAATCAGCCCCAGCATTTT.

This clonotype was detected a few times. The chain combines TRBV9 with TRBJ2-2, with D perhaps TRBD2 (6 bases). The CDR3 extends over 14 amino acids. Germline V gene data show CDR1 as SGDLS and CDR2 as YYNGEE. V was cut by 0 bases and J by 6 bases, with 9 bases left in between. CDR3 region: CASSVGREAGELFF. As DNA, the CDR3 is TGTGCCAGCAGCGTAGGCAGGGAGGCCGGGGAGCTGTTTTTT.

The gene calls are TRBV18 and TRBJ1-5; D call uncertain. The CDR3 spans 17 residues. V was pared by 3 bases and J by 2 bases, with 17 bases between. Germline V gene lookup returns CDR1 KGHSH and CDR2 LQKENI. DNA for the CDR3: TGTGCCAGCTCACCGTCAATGACGGGGATTGGCAATCAGCCCCAGCATTTT. The encoded protein is CASSPSMTGIGNQPQHF.

The chain couples TRBV12-3 or TRBV12-4 to TRBJ2-5, with 7 bases aligning to TRBD1. The CDR3 runs to 13 residues. Trimming at V came to 4 bases and at J to 5 bases, leaving 4 bases not matched to a gene. DNA for the CDR3: TGTGCCAGCAGTTGGACAGGACGGGAGACCCAGTACTTC. Translated: CASSWTGRETQYF.

This clonotype came up once. The CDR3 protein is CASSWDFEAFF. The CDR3 coding sequence is TGTGCCAGCTCATGGGACTTTGAAGCTTTCTTT. V and J are TRBV2 and TRBJ1-1; D possibly corresponds to TRBD1 (5 bases). V lost 8 bases and J lost 7, with 11 bases in between. The CDR3 length is 11 residues. Per the germline V gene, CDR1 is SNHLY and CDR2 is FYNNEI.

This clonotype appeared many times. V gene TRBV12-3 or TRBV12-4 combines with J gene TRBJ2-2; 8 bases line up with TRBD1. J gave up 0 bases and V 2 bases, and 11 bases lay outside the gene matches. This CDR3 spans 19 amino acids. The CDR3 here is CASSLTRGQAFANTGELFF. The CDR3 region has the DNA TGTGCCAGCAGTTTAACACGGGGACAGGCCTTCGCGAACACCGGGGAGCTGTTTTTT.

This clonotype was seen many times. This chain uses TRBV11-3 with TRBJ2-1; 8 positions match TRBD1. Germline assignment: CDR1 SGHNT and CDR2 YENEEA. The CDR3 is 16 residues long. V shed 0 bases and J 4 bases; nucleotides not matched to a gene: 5. The CDR3 sequence: CASSLDSGQVYNEQFF. Here the CDR3 DNA reads TGTGCCAGCAGCTTAGATTCGGGACAGGTGTACAATGAGCAGTTCTTC.

The chain links TRBV6-2 or TRBV6-3 to TRBJ1-3, with D possibly being TRBD1 (5 bases). This CDR3 contains 14 residues. Trimming left V 5 bases short and J 0 bases short, with 8 bases between. Germline-derived CDR1 and CDR2 are MNHEY and SVGEGT. CDR3 protein: CASSGRVSGNTIYF. As DNA, the CDR3 is TGTGCCAGCAGTGGCAGGGTCTCTGGAAACACCATATATTTT.

This clonotype occurred many times. The V gene is TRBV6-1, the J gene TRBJ1-2; D gene uncertain. In germline, CDR1 is MNHNS, CDR2 SASEGT. V lost 6 bases and J lost 2, with 1 base in between. The CDR3 has 10 residues. The CDR3 coding sequence is TGTGCCAGCAGGAACTATGGCTACACCTTC. Its translation: CASRNYGYTF.

In this sample, this clonotype turned up many times. The chain carries TRBV27 and TRBJ1-4, with 9 bases that match TRBD1. Germline V gene sequence: CDR1 MNHEY, CDR2 SMNVEV (reference sequence). The CDR3 sequence is 14 residues long. J was trimmed by 5 bases and V by 7 bases; bases with no gene match: 5. CDR3 DNA sequence: TGTGCCAGCACCCGGGACAGGGAGAATGAAAAACTGTTTTTT. This codes for CASTRDRENEKLFF.

This clonotype was found many times. CDR3 amino acids: CSAREGAAGSFVEQYF. The CDR3, as DNA: TGCAGTGCTAGAGAGGGGGCGGCAGGGTCCTTTGTCGAGCAGTACTTC. J is TRBJ2-7 and V is TRBV20-1, with D perhaps matching TRBD1 (6 bases). V dropped 0 bases and J dropped 6 bases, with 21 bases sitting between them. Per germline, CDR1 DFQATT and CDR2 SNEGSKA (reference sequence). The CDR3 sequence is 16 residues long.

This clonotype was recorded many times. The chain links TRBV28 to TRBJ1-3, with no clear D. This CDR3 contains 15 residues. Germline CDR1 is MDHEN and CDR2 is SYDVKM. V was clipped by 1 base and J by 0 bases, with 7 bases between them. The DNA for the CDR3 is TGTGCCAGCAGTTTATCTCCGTACTCTGGAAACACCATATATTTT. It specifies CASSLSPYSGNTIYF.

At least ten counts were recorded for this clonotype. The chain is built from TRBV28 and TRBJ1-4; D gene uncertain. This CDR3 contains 14 residues. V dropped 5 bases and J dropped 8 bases, with 15 bases sitting between them. Per germline, CDR1 MDHEN and CDR2 SYDVKM. The CDR3 loop reads CASSPTFRGEKLFF. CDR3 DNA: TGTGCCAGCAGTCCGACATTCCGAGGGGAAAAACTGTTTTTT.

Ten or more counts support this clonotype. V gene TRBV27 combines with J gene TRBJ2-1; no definite D call. The V end was cut by 6 bases, the J end by 10 bases, with 10 bases between. Germline V gives CDR1 MNHEY, CDR2 SMNVEV (reference sequence). The length of the CDR3 is 11 residues. CDR3 protein: CASSWGLEQFF. The CDR3 DNA is TGTGCCAGCAGCTGGGGTTTGGAGCAGTTCTTC.

This clonotype was observed a few times. The J gene is TRBJ2-7, the V gene TRBV10-1, with a weak D call TRBD2 (6 bases). V lost 0 bases, J lost 9 bases, and 15 bases lay in between. The CDR3 totals 14 residues. From germline, CDR1 is WNHNN and CDR2 SYGVQD (reference sequence). The DNA of the CDR3 is TGCGCCAGCAGTGAGTCGGGGGGACCCCGGGGGCAGTACTTC. Translated: CASSESGGPRGQYF.

A few counts support this clonotype. V is TRBV7-6 and J is TRBJ1-6; D not resolved. V was trimmed by 0 bases and J by 7 bases, leaving 1 base between them. Germline assignment: CDR1 SGHVS and CDR2 FNYEAQ. The CDR3 contains 12 residues. The CDR3 region has the DNA TGTGCCAGCAGCTTAGCCAATTCACCCCTCCACTTT. This sequence encodes CASSLANSPLHF. The full variable domain, completed using reference TRBV7-6 and TRBJ1-6, is GAGVSQSPRYKVTKRGQDVALRCDPISGHVSLYWYRQALGQGPEFLTYFNYEAQQDKSGLPNDRFSAERPEGSISTLTIQRTEQRDSAMYRCASSLANSPLHFGNGTRLTVT.

The chain carries TRBV12-3 or TRBV12-4 and TRBJ1-4; no clear D. The V and J ends lost 6 bases and 0 bases respectively, with 8 bases between them. CDR3 length equals 14 residues. This CDR3 is CASRVSPTNEKLFF. The CDR3 DNA is TGTGCCAGCAGAGTAAGCCCAACTAATGAAAAACTGTTTTTT.

In its sample, this clonotype was seen many times. The V gene is TRBV11-2, the J gene TRBJ2-1; D not resolved. CDR1 and CDR2 from the germline V gene are SGHAT and FQNNGV. Trimming shortened V by 5 bases and J by 7 bases, and 12 bases separated the two germline ends. The CDR3 runs to 13 residues. The DNA of the CDR3 is TGTGCCAGCAGCAACCAACCCCGAAATGAGCAGTTCTTC. This sequence encodes CASSNQPRNEQFF.

The sample holds many counts of this clonotype. The chain has TRBV6-1 and TRBJ2-3; weak D call: TRBD2 (5 bases). This CDR3 spans 15 amino acids. CDR1 and CDR2 from the germline V gene are MNHNS and SASEGT. The V end lost 7 bases, the J end lost 3 bases, and 17 bases lay between the germline ends. CDR3 nucleotide sequence: TGTGCCAGCAAGCCCGGGGTCGAGGTTACAGATACGCAGTATTTT. Its protein product is CASKPGVEVTDTQYF.

This clonotype has a count of ten or more. V and J are TRBV18 and TRBJ1-1, with D perhaps TRBD1 (6 bases). The CDR3 consists of 16 residues. V gave up 6 bases and J gave up 1 base, with 18 bases separating them. The germline V gene encodes CDR1 KGHSH and CDR2 LQKENI. CDR3: CASSPNWATGNTEAFF. CDR3 bases: TGTGCCAGCTCGCCAAATTGGGCGACAGGGAACACTGAAGCTTTCTTT.

Many counts were recorded for this clonotype. CDR3 residues: CASSSRLRGYNSPLHF. DNA for the CDR3: TGTGCCAGCAGTTCCCGCCTCAGGGGGTATAATTCACCCCTCCACTTT. The chain is built from TRBV28 and TRBJ1-6; 7 positions agree with TRBD1. Trimming took 4 bases from V and 4 from J; bases not matched to a gene: 7. CDR3 length equals 16 residues. Germline V gives CDR1 MDHEN, CDR2 SYDVKM.

This clonotype was recorded many times. The CDR3 nucleotides read TGTGCCAGCACCTCAGGAGGACAGTCCTACGAGCAGTACTTC. As protein: CASTSGGQSYEQYF. This chain links TRBV7-9 with TRBJ2-7; TRBD1 might be the D (6 bases). CDR3 length equals 14 residues. Germline V lookup: CDR1 SEHNR, CDR2 FQNEAQ (reference sequence). V lost 7 bases and J 1 base, leaving 14 bases between the germline ends. The variable domain in full, completed from reference TRBV7-9 and TRBJ2-7, reads DTGVSQNPRHKITKRGQNVTFRCDPISEHNRLYWYRQTLGQGPEFLTYFQNEAQLEKSRLLSDRFSAERPKGSFSTLEIQRTEQGDSAMYLCASTSGGQSYEQYFGPGTRLTVT.

This clonotype was detected ten times or more. The V gene is TRBV6-1, the J gene TRBJ2-3; D unclear. The CDR3 extends over 13 amino acids. Per the germline V gene, CDR1 is MNHNS and CDR2 is SASEGT. V dropped 7 bases and J dropped 0 bases, with 8 bases sitting between them. CDR3 protein: CASTGTSTDTQYF. Here the CDR3 DNA reads TGTGCCAGCACCGGTACTAGCACAGATACGCAGTATTTT.